Below are 28 T cell receptor beta chains sequenced from a single sample in a study of a mutant IDH1 vaccine in newly diagnosed glioma. No cognate antigen is known for these TCRs. The time point is: week 23, last vaccination. Every vaccine dose comprised 300 ug of mutant IDH1 20-mer peptide plus topical imiquimod. Using immunoSEQ multiplex PCR, the repertoire was profiled, and TCRdb retains in-frame clones only, with some absent. The sample holds 70,000 to 90,000 clones, approximately 85% seen once. This material consisted of PBMCs, taken from a glioma patient whose treatment included an IDH1 peptide vaccine. The origin of the receptors is a man between 25 and 39 years old with glioma. Some clones in this sample may be carry-over from other donors' samples.

This chain joins TRBV6-6 and TRBJ2-5; unclear D gene. The CDR3 has 12 amino acids. Per the germline V gene, CDR1 is MNHNY and CDR2 is SVGAGI (reference sequence). Trimming shortened V by 2 bases and J by 6 bases, and 7 bases separated the two germline ends. CDR3 sequence: CASSYAQQTQYF. DNA for the CDR3: TGTGCCAGCAGTTACGCTCAACAGACCCAGTACTTC.

The rearrangement uses TRBV19 and TRBJ2-7; either TRBD1 or TRBD2 may fit D (6 bases each). The V gene's germline CDR1 is LNHDA and CDR2 SQIVND (reference sequence). V lost 3 bases to trimming and J lost 2 bases, with 11 bases between them. The CDR3 spans 14 residues. CDR3 residues: CASSIYGGPYEQYF. CDR3 nucleotide sequence: TGTGCCAGTAGTATTTACGGGGGCCCCTACGAGCAGTACTTC.

V and J are TRBV28 and TRBJ2-1; weak D call: TRBD2 (5 bases). From germline, CDR1 is MDHEN and CDR2 SYDVKM. The CDR3 has 13 amino acids. Trimming took 8 bases from V and 8 from J, leaving 16 bases between them. CDR3 region: CASGGQSAYEQFF. The CDR3 DNA reads TGTGCCAGCGGAGGCCAGAGTGCCTATGAGCAGTTCTTC.

V gene TRBV7-3 combines with J gene TRBJ2-5; D not resolved. The V gene's germline CDR1 is SGHTA and CDR2 FQGTGA. The CDR3 totals 10 residues. Deletions cut 2 bases from V and 5 bases from J, with 0 bases between. The CDR3 reads CASSLETQYF. In nucleotides, the CDR3 is TGTGCCAGCAGCTTAGAGACCCAGTACTTC.

The V gene is TRBV2, the J gene TRBJ1-3; D unclear. Germline CDR1 and CDR2: SNHLY and FYNNEI. CDR3 length: 15 residues. Trimming left V 7 bases short and J 2 bases short, with 15 bases between. Here the CDR3 DNA reads TGTGCCAGCACAATCTGGAGGGAAGCTGGAAACACCATATATTTT. Translated: CASTIWREAGNTIYF.

About this clone: Different DNA sequences within this sample yield the same CDR3. V usage is TRBV7-9 and J usage is TRBJ2-3; 11 positions match TRBD2. Germline CDR1 and CDR2: SEHNR and FQNEAQ (reference sequence). The CDR3 spans 15 residues. Trimming took 4 bases from V and 1 from J; bases not matched to a gene: 1. The CDR3 reads CASSSGLAGTDTQYF. CDR3 nucleotides: TGTGCCAGCAGCTCGGGACTAGCGGGCACAGATACGCAGTATTTT.

The table lists this clone with a count of one. This chain's CDR3 is CASSYGFSNYGYTF. In DNA form, the CDR3 reads TGCGCCAGCAGCTACGGCTTCAGCAACTATGGCTACACCTTC. The genes are TRBV5-1 and TRBJ1-2, with no clear D. CDR1 and CDR2 (germline): SGHRS, YFSETQ. The CDR3 is 14 residues long. V was pared by 3 bases and J by 2 bases, with 11 bases between. Using reference TRBV5-1 and TRBJ1-2 for the parts outside the CDR3, the full variable domain is KAGVTQTPRYLIKTRGQQVTLSCSPISGHRSVSWYQQTPGQGLQFLFEYFSETQRNKGNFPGRFSGRQFSNSRSEMNVSTLELGDSALYLCASSYGFSNYGYTFGSGTRLTVV.

The J gene is TRBJ2-3, the V gene TRBV7-8; TRBD2 matches 7 bases. Trimming cost V 2 bases and J 0 bases; bases outside gene matches: 11. Germline V CDR1 and CDR2: SGHVS, FQNEAQ. There are 18 residues in the CDR3. The DNA of the CDR3 is TGTGCCAGCAGCTTACAGTCGGGCGGGAGTGGGAGCACAGATACGCAGTATTTT. Protein sequence: CASSLQSGGSGSTDTQYF.

V usage is TRBV4-1 and J usage is TRBJ1-2; TRBD1 is a possible D gene (6 bases). CDR3 size: 15 residues. Trimming left V 1 base short and J 8 bases short, with 17 bases between. Germline V gene sequence: CDR1 MGHRA, CDR2 YSYEKL. The CDR3 protein is CASSQVAGQWSGYTF. CDR3 DNA: TGCGCCAGCAGCCAAGTAGCTGGACAGTGGAGCGGCTACACCTTC.

The chain carries TRBV5-1 and TRBJ2-1, with 11 nucleotides matching TRBD2. Per germline, CDR1 SGHRS and CDR2 YFSETQ. V was pared by 4 bases and J by 10 bases, with 7 bases of the junction left unmatched. The CDR3 is 14 amino acids. CDR3 in amino acids: CASSRGLAEIEQFF. The CDR3 DNA reads TGCGCCAGCAGCAGGGGACTAGCGGAGATCGAGCAGTTCTTC.

V is TRBV25-1 and J is TRBJ2-1, with 10 bases that match TRBD1. Germline loops: CDR1 MGHDK, CDR2 SYGVNS. CDR3 length equals 16 residues. V trimming: 3 bases; J trimming: 7 bases; junction bases outside the gene matches: 9. CDR3 protein: CASSDTGTGVENEQFF. CDR3 nucleotides: TGTGCCAGCAGTGATACCGGGACAGGGGTGGAGAATGAGCAGTTCTTC.

The CDR3 region is CASSSYGTDNEKLFF. DNA for the CDR3: TGTGCCAGCAGCAGCTACGGGACCGATAATGAAAAACTGTTTTTT. This chain uses TRBV7-8 with TRBJ1-4; tentative D call: TRBD1 (5 bases). Germline assignment: CDR1 SGHVS and CDR2 FQNEAQ. V dropped 5 bases and J dropped 4 bases, with 14 bases sitting between them. The CDR3 contains 15 residues. The full variable domain, its missing parts supplied by reference TRBV7-8 and TRBJ1-4, is GAGVSQSPRYKVAKRGQDVALRCDPISGHVSLFWYQQALGQGPEFLTYFQNEAQLDKSGLPSDRFFAERPEGSVSTLKIQRTQQEDSAVYLCASSSYGTDNEKLFFGSGTQLSVL.

CDR3 nucleotides: TGTGCCAGCAGTTTTCTTTCTAGCGGGAGTAGAGATACGCAGTATTTT. It encodes CASSFLSSGSRDTQYF. The chain carries TRBV28 and TRBJ2-3, with 10 bases aligning to TRBD2. The V gene's germline CDR1 is MDHEN and CDR2 SYDVKM. The CDR3 totals 16 residues. J was trimmed by 5 bases and V by 3 bases; bases with no gene match: 8.

This chain connects TRBV27 to TRBJ2-1; maybe TRBD1 (5 bases). CDR1 and CDR2 (germline): MNHEY, SMNVEV (reference sequence). Trimming shortened V by 3 bases and J by 7 bases, and 13 bases separated the two germline ends. The CDR3 has 14 residues. The chain's CDR3 is CASSFAGLGNEQFF. The CDR3 DNA sequence: TGTGCCAGCAGTTTCGCAGGGTTGGGAAATGAGCAGTTCTTC.

The chain is built from TRBV19 and TRBJ2-2; no reliable D call. Looked up from germline, CDR1 is LNHDA and CDR2 is SQIVND (reference sequence). V was cut by 5 bases and J by 1 base, with 5 bases left in between. This CDR3 is built from 13 residues. CDR3 region: CASSGLNTGELFF. CDR3 DNA sequence: TGTGCCAGTAGTGGGTTGAACACCGGGGAGCTGTTTTTT.

The genes are TRBV6-5 and TRBJ1-3; tentatively, D is TRBD1 (5 bases). This CDR3 region has 13 residues. Germline V CDR1 and CDR2: MNHEY, SVGAGI. V gave up 8 bases and J gave up 2 bases, with 10 bases separating them. As DNA, the CDR3 is TGTGCCAGCGTGGGGCTCCCTGGAAACACCATATATTTT. Residues: CASVGLPGNTIYF.

CDR3 amino acids: CASSLATDSYSGNTIYF. Here the CDR3 DNA reads TGCGCCAGCAGCCTGGCTACCGACAGCTACTCTGGAAACACCATATATTTT. V is TRBV5-1 and J is TRBJ1-3; D is perhaps TRBD1 (5 bases). V lost 4 bases to trimming and J lost 0 bases, with 17 bases between them. The CDR3 is 17 amino acids. Germline V CDR1 and CDR2: SGHRS, YFSETQ.

This CDR3 reads CASSPTRGTYGYTF. CDR3 coding DNA: TGTGCCAGCAGCCCGACGAGGGGTACCTATGGCTACACCTTC. The chain joins TRBV5-4 to TRBJ1-2, with a weak D call TRBD1 (5 bases). From germline, CDR1 is SGHNT and CDR2 YYREEE (reference sequence). The V gene lost 4 bases and the J gene lost 4 bases, with 14 bases spanning the gap. The CDR3 length is 14 residues.

The chain recombines TRBV6-5 with TRBJ2-5; D might be TRBD1 (7 bases). Near its end, the DNA agrees better with TRBJ2-7, so the J call may be wrong. The germline CDR1 and CDR2 sequences are MNHEY and SVGAGI. The CDR3 has 14 amino acids. The CDR3, as DNA: TGTGCCAGCAGGCGGGACAGAGACTCCTACGAGCAGTACTTC. This translates into CASRRDRDSYEQYF.

This clone has a single count. The V call is TRBV5-8, the J call TRBJ2-1, with 9 bases matching TRBD1. The CDR3 length is 16 residues. In germline, CDR1 is SGHTS, CDR2 YDEGEE. V was pared by 3 bases and J by 6 bases, with 10 bases of the junction left unmatched. CDR3: CASSSGQGSRVNEQFF. The CDR3 DNA is TGTGCCAGCAGCTCCGGACAGGGGTCAAGGGTCAATGAGCAGTTCTTC.

The count of this clone is one. The chain combines TRBV5-1 with TRBJ2-6, with D possibly being TRBD2 (6 bases). This CDR3 comprises 18 residues. Germline CDR1 reads SGHRS; CDR2 reads YFSETQ. V was clipped by 0 bases and J by 0 bases, with 13 bases between them. Here the CDR3 reads CASSLGFGRGSGANVLTF. CDR3 sequence (DNA): TGCGCCAGCAGCTTGGGGTTTGGGCGGGGCTCTGGGGCCAACGTCCTGACTTTC.

V and J are TRBV6-1 and TRBJ2-5; 10 bases map to TRBD2. Germline CDR1 reads MNHNS; CDR2 reads SASEGT. The J segment lost 0 bases and the V segment lost 4 bases, leaving 2 bases of the junction unmatched. The CDR3 totals 15 residues. The CDR3 sequence is CASSVLAGDQETQYF. CDR3 nucleotides: TGTGCCAGCAGTGTCCTAGCGGGGGACCAAGAGACCCAGTACTTC.

This clone was observed once. This chain links TRBV5-1 with TRBJ1-5, with D possibly TRBD1 on 5 matching bases. The CDR3 covers 13 residues. With 0 bases removed from V and 6 bases from J, the gap between germline ends came to 7 bases. CDR1 and CDR2 (germline): SGHRS, YFSETQ. The CDR3 region is CASSLDGGQPQHF. The CDR3 bases are TGCGCCAGCAGCTTGGATGGGGGTCAGCCCCAGCATTTT.

V and J are TRBV7-2 and TRBJ1-1; the match to TRBD1 covers 11 bases. Per the germline V gene, CDR1 is SGHTA and CDR2 is FQGNSA. The V gene end was trimmed by 4 bases and the J gene end by 3 bases; junction bases not matched to a gene: 1. This CDR3 is 14 amino acids long. CDR3 DNA: TGTGCCAGCAGCTGGGACAGGGGGGACACTGAAGCTTTCTTT. Its protein product is CASSWDRGDTEAFF.

This clone was seen a handful of times. This chain connects TRBV27 to TRBJ2-7, with D perhaps matching TRBD2 (6 bases). V shed 10 bases and J shed 7 bases, with 17 bases lying between them. Germline CDR1 is MNHEY and CDR2 is SMNVEV (reference sequence). The CDR3 consists of 12 residues. CDR3 DNA: TGTGCCACCTCCGATAGGGCGGGGGAGCAGTACTTC. Amino acids: CATSDRAGEQYF.

The chain employs TRBV7-6 and TRBJ1-4, with TRBD1 as a possible D gene (5 bases). V was trimmed by 5 bases and J by 7 bases, leaving 20 bases between them. CDR3 length equals 16 residues. Germline V gene sequence: CDR1 SGHVS, CDR2 FNYEAQ. The CDR3 region has the DNA TGTGCCAGCAGCCCCGAAGCCGCAGGGAGGGGTGAAAAACTGTTTTTT. Translated: CASSPEAAGRGEKLFF. Full variable domain (missing parts from reference TRBV7-6 and TRBJ1-4): GAGVSQSPRYKVTKRGQDVALRCDPISGHVSLYWYRQALGQGPEFLTYFNYEAQQDKSGLPNDRFSAERPEGSISTLTIQRTEQRDSAMYRCASSPEAAGRGEKLFFGSGTQLSVL.

The chain combines TRBV6-5 with TRBJ1-1; TRBD1 might be the D (6 bases). Trimming removed 0 bases at V and 11 bases at J, with 19 bases between. The CDR3 contains 15 residues. Per the germline V gene, CDR1 is MNHEY and CDR2 is SVGAGI. DNA of the CDR3: TGTGCCAGCAGTTACTCGATTCCCCGACAGGCGGTGGCTTTCTTT. Amino acid sequence: CASSYSIPRQAVAFF.

The DNA for the CDR3 is TGTGCCAGCAGTCGAGGGGGGGCCGCACGGCCCCAGCATTTT. This gives the protein CASSRGGAARPQHF. The chain has TRBV27 and TRBJ1-5; D is possibly TRBD1 (6 bases). The length of the CDR3 is 14 residues. Germline V CDR1 and CDR2: MNHEY, SMNVEV (reference sequence). V was shortened by 5 bases and J by 9 bases, with 17 bases between the two germline ends.